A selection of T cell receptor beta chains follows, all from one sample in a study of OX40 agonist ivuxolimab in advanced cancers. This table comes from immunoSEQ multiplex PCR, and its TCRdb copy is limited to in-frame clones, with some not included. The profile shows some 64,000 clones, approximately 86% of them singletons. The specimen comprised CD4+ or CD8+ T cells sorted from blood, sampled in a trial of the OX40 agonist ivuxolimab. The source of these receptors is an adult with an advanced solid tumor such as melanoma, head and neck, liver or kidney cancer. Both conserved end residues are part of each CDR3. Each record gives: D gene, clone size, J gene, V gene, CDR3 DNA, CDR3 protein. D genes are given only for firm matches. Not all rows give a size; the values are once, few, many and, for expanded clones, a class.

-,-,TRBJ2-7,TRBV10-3,TGTGCCATCAGTCGGGGCACATCCTACGAGCAGTACTTC,CAISRGTSYEQYF
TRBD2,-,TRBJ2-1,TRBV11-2,TGTGCCAGCAGCCCCTCCTCGGGGCTAGCGGCCCGATCCTACAATGAGCAGTTCTTC,CASSPSSGLAARSYNEQFF
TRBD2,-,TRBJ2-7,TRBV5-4,TGTGCCAGCAGCCCCGCTGGACTAGCGGGATACGAGCAGTACTTC,CASSPAGLAGYEQYF
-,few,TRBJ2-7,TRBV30,TGTGCCTGGAGTAAAGGTGGCGCCCTCTCCTACGAGCAGTACTTC,CAWSKGGALSYEQYF
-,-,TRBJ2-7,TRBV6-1,TGTGCCAGCAGTGTAGCGATTAGCGCCTACGAGCAGTACTTC,CASSVAISAYEQYF
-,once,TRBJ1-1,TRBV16,TGTGCCAGCAGCCTCCCGGGGCTCTCCCAGGGTAGCACTGAAGCTTTCTTT,CASSLPGLSQGSTEAFF
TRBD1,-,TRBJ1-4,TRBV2,TGTGCCAGCAGCCCCGAGACAGGGGGAGGCGAAAAACTGTTTTTT,CASSPETGGGEKLFF
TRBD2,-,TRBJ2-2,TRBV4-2,TGTGCCAGCAGCCCCAGGCTAGCGGGAGTTACGAACACCGGGGAGCTGTTTTTT,CASSPRLAGVTNTGELFF
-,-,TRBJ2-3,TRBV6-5,TGTGCCAGCAGTTATACAGGCTCTAGCACAGATACGCAGTATTTT,CASSYTGSSTDTQYF
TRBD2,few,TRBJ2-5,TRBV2,TGTGCCAGCAGTGAAAACAGCGGGAGGGATAACCAGTACTTC,CASSENSGRDNQYF
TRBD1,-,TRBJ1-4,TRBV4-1,TGCGCCAGCAGCCAAACCGATACTCCAGGGGGCGCGGAAGAAAAACTGTTTTTT,CASSQTDTPGGAEEKLFF
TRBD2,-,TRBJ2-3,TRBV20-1,TGCAGTGCTAGGCGGGGGGATACGCAGTATTTT,CSARRGDTQYF
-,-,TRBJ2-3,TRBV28,TGTGCCAGCAGTCGAAGGGAGAGAACAGATACGCAGTATTTT,CASSRRERTDTQYF
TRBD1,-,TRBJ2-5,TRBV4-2,TGTGCCAGCAGCCTAGGACAGGGGGAAGAGACCCAGTACTTC,CASSLGQGEETQYF
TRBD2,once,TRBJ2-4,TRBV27,TGTGCCAGCAGTACCTGGGACTACCTAGCCAAAAACATTCAGTACTTC,CASSTWDYLAKNIQYF
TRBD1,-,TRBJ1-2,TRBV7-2,TGTGCCAGCAGCGGGACAGTTATTGACTACACCTTC,CASSGTVIDYTF
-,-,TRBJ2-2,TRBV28,TGTGCCAGCAGCTATAACACCGGGGAGCTGTTTTTT,CASSYNTGELFF
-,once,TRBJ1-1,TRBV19,TGTGCCAGTAGTATTAGTCAGAACACTGAAGCTTTCTTT,CASSISQNTEAFF
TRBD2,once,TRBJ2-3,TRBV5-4,TGTGCCAGCAGCTCGTGGACTAGCGGGAGCACAGATACGCAGTATTTT,CASSSWTSGSTDTQYF
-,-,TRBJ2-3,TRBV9,TGTGCCAGCAGCGTAGGGATTAGCCGAGATACGCAGTATTTT,CASSVGISRDTQYF
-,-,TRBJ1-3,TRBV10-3,TGTGCCATCAGTGAGTCCGACGGAAACACCATATATTTT,CAISESDGNTIYF
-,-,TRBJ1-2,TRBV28,TGTGCCAGCAGTTTATCGAGTAGGGTCCCCGGCTACACCTTC,CASSLSSRVPGYTF
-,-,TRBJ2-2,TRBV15,TGTGCCACCAGCAGAGATCCAACCGGGGAGCTGTTTTTT,CATSRDPTGELFF
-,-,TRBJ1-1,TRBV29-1,TGCAGCGTGGGGGGACCGGTGAACACTGAAGCTTTCTTT,CSVGGPVNTEAFF
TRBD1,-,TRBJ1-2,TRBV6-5,TGTGCCAGCAGTCCGGGACAGGACTATGGCTACACCTTC,CASSPGQDYGYTF